This entry concerns a single T cell receptor beta chain. The data belong to a study of blood T cell repertoires in COVID-19. Method: immunoSEQ multiplex PCR; TCRdb's copy keeps in-frame clones and lacks some. In the table there are approximately 48,000 clones, approximately 85% of which are singletons. Trimming stripped 5 bases from V and 0 bases from J, with 11 bases between. Germline assignment: CDR1 SGHRS and CDR2 YFSETQ. The CDR3 is made up of 14 amino acids. This receptor was taken from a man aged 60 to 75 with acute or convalescent COVID-19. The specimen sequenced was peripheral blood. The chain links TRBV5-1 to TRBJ1-2, with D unresolved. In nucleotides, the CDR3 is TGCGCCAGCAGATCACAGCCCTCTAACTATGGCTACACCTTC. It codes for CASRSQPSNYGYTF.